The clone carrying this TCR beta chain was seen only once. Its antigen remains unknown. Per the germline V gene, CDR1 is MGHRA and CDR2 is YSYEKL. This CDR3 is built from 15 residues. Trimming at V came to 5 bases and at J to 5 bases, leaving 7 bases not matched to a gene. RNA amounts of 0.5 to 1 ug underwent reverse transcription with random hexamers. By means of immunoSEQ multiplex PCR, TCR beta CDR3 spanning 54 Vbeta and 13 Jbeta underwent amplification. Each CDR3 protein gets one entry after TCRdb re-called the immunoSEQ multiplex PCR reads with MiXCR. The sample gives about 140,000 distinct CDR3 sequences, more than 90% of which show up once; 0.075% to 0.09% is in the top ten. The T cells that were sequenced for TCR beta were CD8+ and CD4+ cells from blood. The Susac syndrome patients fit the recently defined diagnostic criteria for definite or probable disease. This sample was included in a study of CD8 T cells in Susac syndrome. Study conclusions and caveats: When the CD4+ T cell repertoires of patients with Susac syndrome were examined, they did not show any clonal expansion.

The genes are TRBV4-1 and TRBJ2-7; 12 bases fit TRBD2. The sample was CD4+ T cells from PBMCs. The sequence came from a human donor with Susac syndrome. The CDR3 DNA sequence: TGCGCCAGCAGCATCCGACTAGCGGGAGTGGACGAGCAGTACTTC. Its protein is CASSIRLAGVDEQYF.